The next 22 T cell receptor beta chains were all read from a single sample in a study of cytomegalovirus exposure and HLA in healthy donors (dated 2017 in TCRdb). Library construction relied on the immunoSEQ multiplex PCR assay. TCRdb stores this immuneACCESS table with in-frame sequences only. Part of the clones is absent; in the studies checked, under half of the shortfall reflects unresolved V genes, and no reason is known for the rest. Here the sample has 150,000 to 200,000 clones; around 84% occur a single time. Of the sample, roughly 6.5% falls within the top ten clones. Sequenced sample: PBMCs. The source of these receptors is a young man in good health and CMV-seropositive.

This chain uses TRBV29-1 with TRBJ2-3; D unclear. The CDR3 has 15 amino acids. V dropped 0 bases and J dropped 2 bases, with 12 bases sitting between them. The germline CDR1 and CDR2 sequences are SQVTM and ANQGSEA. Here the CDR3 reads CSVEDRRGLTDTQYF. In nucleotides, the CDR3 is TGCAGCGTTGAAGATCGACGAGGTCTCACAGATACGCAGTATTTT.

This chain links TRBV9 with TRBJ1-1; no clear D gene. The CDR3 contains 14 residues. The germline V gene has CDR1 SGDLS and CDR2 YYNGEE. Trimming removed 6 bases from V and 5 bases from J, with 17 bases in between. This CDR3 is CASTRAGRQTEAFF. CDR3 coding DNA: TGTGCCAGCACCCGGGCGGGCCGCCAAACTGAAGCTTTCTTT.

V gene TRBV6-5 combines with J gene TRBJ2-7; the D gene is possibly TRBD2 (6 bases). The CDR3 extends over 13 amino acids. Germline assignment: CDR1 MNHEY and CDR2 SVGAGI. Trimming stripped 6 bases from V and 2 bases from J, with 11 bases between. CDR3 sequence (DNA): TGTGCCAGCAGCCCCCGGGGGACCTACGAGCAGTACTTC. The encoded protein is CASSPRGTYEQYF.

The chain employs TRBV7-8 and TRBJ2-1; 12 bases are a match to TRBD2. In germline, CDR1 is SGHVS, CDR2 FQNEAQ. This CDR3 spans 20 amino acids. J lost 0 bases, V lost 1 base, and 10 bases had no gene match. CDR3 DNA: TGTGCCAGCAGCTTAGTAACCCTGACTAGCGGGAGCCTCTCCTACAATGAGCAGTTCTTC. It specifies CASSLVTLTSGSLSYNEQFF.

The chain carries TRBV11-2 and TRBJ2-1; TRBD2 matches 9 bases. In germline, CDR1 is SGHAT, CDR2 FQNNGV. This CDR3 has 16 residues. Trimming cost V 3 bases and J 8 bases; bases outside gene matches: 11. The CDR3 coding sequence is TGTGCCAGCAGCTTGGGGAGCGGGAGGCCTTCGGATGAGCAGTTCTTC. Translated, it gives CASSLGSGRPSDEQFF. Looking up the rest from reference TRBV11-2 and TRBJ2-1 gives the full variable domain: EAGVAQSPRYKIIEKRQSVAFWCNPISGHATLYWYQQILGQGPKLLIQFQNNGVVDDSQLPKDRFSAERLKGVDSTLKIQPAKLEDSAVYLCASSLGSGRPSDEQFFGPGTRLTVL.

V and J are TRBV7-6 and TRBJ2-7; perhaps TRBD2 as D (6 bases). The length of the CDR3 is 13 residues. Germline V gives CDR1 SGHVS, CDR2 FNYEAQ. Trimming removed 0 bases from V and 7 bases from J, with 10 bases in between. The CDR3 spells CASSLARGGEQYF. CDR3 DNA sequence: TGTGCCAGCAGCTTAGCGCGGGGAGGTGAGCAGTACTTC.

This clone was seen more than once but under ten times. This chain uses TRBV2 with TRBJ1-2; D call uncertain. V was clipped by 6 bases and J by 0 bases, with 11 bases between them. This CDR3 has 14 amino acids. Germline V gene data show CDR1 as SNHLY and CDR2 as FYNNEI. The CDR3 loop reads CASSLQTTNYGYTF. CDR3 coding DNA: TGTGCCAGCAGCTTACAGACAACTAACTATGGCTACACCTTC.

There are a few counts of this clone. V gene TRBV6-6 combines with J gene TRBJ1-1; the D is unclear. The CDR3 is 13 amino acids. Germline V gene sequence: CDR1 MNHNY, CDR2 SVGAGI (reference sequence). With 2 bases removed from V and 5 bases from J, the gap between germline ends came to 9 bases. CDR3 nucleotide sequence: TGTGCCAGCAGTTACATTGGCGGGACTGAAGCTTTCTTT. It is translated as CASSYIGGTEAFF.

The chain combines TRBV21-1 with TRBJ2-7; the table's D call, TRBD1, has no DNA check behind it. TRBV21-1 is a known pseudogene. The CDR3 totals 14 residues. The CDR3 reads CARNRDRGYYEQYF. DNA for the CDR3: TGTGCCAGAAACCGGGACAGGGGCTACTACGAGCAGTACTTC.

The V gene is TRBV29-1, the J gene TRBJ1-1; D remains ambiguous. The CDR3 runs to 13 residues. Deletions cut 7 bases from V and 0 bases from J, with 12 bases between. Looked up from germline, CDR1 is SQVTM and CDR2 is ANQGSEA. The CDR3 DNA is TGCAGCGCCCTAAAAGTACTGAACACTGAAGCTTTCTTT. Amino acid sequence: CSALKVLNTEAFF.

The table lists this clone with a count of one. CDR3 region: CSAAGQMNTEAFF. CDR3 sequence (DNA): TGCAGTGCTGCCGGACAGATGAACACTGAAGCTTTCTTT. The rearrangement links TRBV29-1 to TRBJ1-1, with D perhaps TRBD1 (6 bases). Germline assignment: CDR1 SQVTM and CDR2 ANQGSEA. This CDR3 spans 13 amino acids.

The chain joins TRBV5-1 to TRBJ2-1, with 10 bases fitting TRBD2. CDR1 and CDR2 (germline): SGHRS, YFSETQ. The V and J ends lost 7 bases and 4 bases, in that order; junction bases with no gene match: 20. The CDR3 length is 19 residues. The CDR3 loop reads CASSTTSGIKVGGYNEQFF. The CDR3, as DNA: TGCGCCAGCTCGACTACTAGCGGGATTAAAGTGGGGGGGTACAATGAGCAGTTCTTC.

This chain joins TRBV5-1 and TRBJ2-7; D is perhaps TRBD1 (6 bases). The CDR3 totals 13 residues. Trimming pared 4 bases from V and 0 bases from J, leaving 8 bases between. Germline lookup yields CDR1 SGHRS and CDR2 YFSETQ. The CDR3 protein is CASSRTDSYEQYF. DNA for the CDR3: TGCGCCAGCAGCCGGACAGACTCCTACGAGCAGTACTTC.

The chain combines TRBV2 with TRBJ2-3; 10 bases agree with TRBD2. V lost 2 bases and J lost 5; bases outside the gene matches: 4. Germline-derived CDR1 and CDR2 are SNHLY and FYNNEI. The CDR3 totals 15 residues. For the CDR3, the DNA is TGTGCCAGCAGTGAACTAGCGGGAGTTAAAGATACGCAGTATTTT. Its protein product is CASSELAGVKDTQYF. The full variable domain, its missing parts supplied by reference TRBV2 and TRBJ2-3, is EPEVTQTPSHQVTQMGQEVILRCVPISNHLYFYWYRQILGQKVEFLVSFYNNEISEKSEIFDDQFSVERPDGSNFTLKIRSTKLEDSAMYFCASSELAGVKDTQYFGPGTRLTVL.

As regards this clone: The CDR3 carries no conserved terminal phenylalanine or tryptophan, so it likely arises from a read error. The chain carries TRBV27 and TRBJ1-2; TRBD2 is a possible D gene (5 bases). With the DNA end fitting TRBJ2-6 better, the J assignment may be wrong. This CDR3 has 11 residues. The germline gives CDR1 MNHEY, CDR2 SMNVEV (reference sequence). The CDR3 nucleotides read TGTGCCAGCAGTTTGGGGAGCAACCTGACTTGC. Its translation: CASSLGSNLTC.

This chain connects TRBV30 to TRBJ1-1, with 7 bases lining up with TRBD1. The length of the CDR3 is 12 residues. V dropped 7 bases and J dropped 6; count of bases not matched to a gene: 8. Per germline, CDR1 GTSNPN and CDR2 SVGIG (reference sequence). This chain's CDR3 is CAFINRGSEAFF. CDR3 nucleotides: TGTGCCTTCATTAACAGGGGATCTGAAGCTTTCTTT.

The chain joins TRBV9 to TRBJ2-5; maybe TRBD2 (7 bases). The CDR3 runs 13 residues. Germline values: CDR1 SGDLS, CDR2 YYNGEE. Trimming took off 4 bases at V and 4 bases at J, with 11 bases between the two ends. The CDR3 bases are TGTGCCAGCAGCCGGGGGGCTGTAGAGACCCAGTACTTC. Amino acids: CASSRGAVETQYF.

The rearrangement uses TRBV5-1 and TRBJ2-1; 9 positions match TRBD2. The CDR3 is 19 residues long. The ends lost 1 base at V and 5 bases at J; junction bases unmatched: 16. The V gene's germline CDR1 is SGHRS and CDR2 YFSETQ. The CDR3 DNA sequence: TGCGCCAGCAGCTTGCTCAGTATTCTGCGGGAGGGCGAACACAATGAGCAGTTCTTC. Its protein product is CASSLLSILREGEHNEQFF. Combining the CDR3 with reference TRBV5-1 and TRBJ2-1 gives the whole variable domain KAGVTQTPRYLIKTRGQQVTLSCSPISGHRSVSWYQQTPGQGLQFLFEYFSETQRNKGNFPGRFSGRQFSNSRSEMNVSTLELGDSALYLCASSLLSILREGEHNEQFFGPGTRLTVL.

The chain has TRBV19 and TRBJ1-5; the match to TRBD1 covers 7 bases. After removal of 5 bases from V and 2 bases from J, the junction contained 3 bases not matched to a gene. CDR1 is LNHDA and CDR2 is SQIVND in the germline V gene (reference sequence). The CDR3 has 14 residues. CDR3 sequence reads: CASSAGQGNQPQHF. In nucleotides, the CDR3 is TGTGCCAGTAGTGCAGGACAGGGCAATCAGCCCCAGCATTTT.

The chain's CDR3 is CASSLSAPSGGWPGTNTEAFF. The DNA of the CDR3 is TGTGCCAGCAGTTTATCGGCTCCCTCCGGGGGGTGGCCGGGGACGAACACTGAAGCTTTCTTT. The J gene is TRBJ1-1, the V gene TRBV27, with a weak D call TRBD1 (5 bases). CDR1 and CDR2 from the germline V gene are MNHEY and SMNVEV (reference sequence). V was trimmed by 0 bases and J by 1 base, leaving 27 bases between them. The CDR3 consists of 21 residues.

The CDR3 nucleotides are TGTGCCAGCAGCCCCTCAGGGGAACAACTGTTTTTT. Its protein product is CASSPSGEQLFF. The genes are TRBV7-6 and TRBJ1-4; tentatively, D is TRBD1 (6 bases). This CDR3 is built from 12 residues. Germline CDR1 is SGHVS and CDR2 is FNYEAQ. V gave up 5 bases and J gave up 12 bases, with 13 bases separating them.

The rearrangement joins TRBV5-1 to TRBJ2-3; D is unclear. The germline CDR1 and CDR2 sequences are SGHRS and YFSETQ. The CDR3 loop spans 12 amino acids. V shed 1 base and J shed 4 bases, with 4 bases lying between them. The CDR3 nucleotides read TGCGCCAGCAGCTTGCGGGCAGATACGCAGTATTTT. It yields the protein CASSLRADTQYF.